The 13 T cell receptor beta chains below were found in one sample sequenced in a study of T cell changes during pregnancy in multiple sclerosis. Generated by immunoSEQ multiplex PCR, the TCRdb table keeps only in-frame clones and is missing some. Seen here are around 27,000 clones, about 93% observed once, and the top ten hold roughly 0.42%. Source: CD4+ T cells from peripheral blood mononuclear cells, taken after pregnancy. The receptors were gathered from a female donor with multiple sclerosis, enrolled in a pregnancy study.

This sequence joins TRBV27 and TRBJ2-3, with TRBD2 matching over 14 bases. The trim removed 5 bases at V and 5 bases at J, leaving 12 bases unmatched. Germline lookup yields CDR1 MNHEY and CDR2 SMNVEV (reference sequence). The CDR3 is made up of 18 amino acids. CDR3 sequence: CASSTDTGLAGVGDTQYF. The CDR3 bases are TGTGCCAGCAGTACCGACACGGGACTAGCGGGAGTGGGAGATACGCAGTATTTT.

V is TRBV9 and J is TRBJ1-2, with 7 bases aligning to TRBD1. This CDR3 spans 13 amino acids. Germline loops: CDR1 SGDLS, CDR2 YYNGEE. The V gene end was trimmed by 2 bases and the J gene end by 3 bases; junction bases not matched to a gene: 1. The DNA of the CDR3 is TGTGCCAGCAGCGTCGGGACAGACTATGGCTACACCTTC. It codes for CASSVGTDYGYTF.

The chain joins TRBV7-2 to TRBJ2-5, with a possible D match to TRBD2 (6 bases). Germline CDR1 and CDR2: SGHTA and FQGNSA. The V and J ends lost 4 bases and 1 base respectively, with 16 bases between them. CDR3 length: 16 amino acids. CDR3 DNA: TGTGCCAGCAGCTCACTTTCCGGGACTGGCCAAGAGACCCAGTACTTC. Protein sequence: CASSSLSGTGQETQYF. The variable domain in full, completed from reference TRBV7-2 and TRBJ2-5, reads GAGVSQSPSNKVTEKGKDVELRCDPISGHTALYWYRQSLGQGLEFLIYFQGNSAPDKSGLPSDRFSAERTGGSVSTLTIQRTQQEDSAVYLCASSSLSGTGQETQYFGPGTRLLVL.

With respect to this clone: An end of the junction differs from the germline gene, which may be a read error. This sample includes further DNA sequences coding for the same CDR3. CDR3: CASSLDVLRDSFNEQFF. The CDR3, as DNA: TGTGCCAGCAGCTTAGACGTACTGAGGGACTCCTTCAATGAGCAGTTCTTC. The J gene is TRBJ2-1, the V gene TRBV7-2, with a weak D call TRBD2 (6 bases). This CDR3 has 17 residues. Germline V lookup: CDR1 SGHTA, CDR2 FQGNSA.

The J gene is TRBJ1-1, the V gene TRBV9, with D uncertain. Trimming shortened V by 0 bases and J by 1 base, and 7 bases separated the two germline ends. The CDR3 sequence is 14 residues long. Germline CDR1 and CDR2: SGDLS and YYNGEE. The CDR3 region is CASSVGSENTEAFF. CDR3 in DNA: TGTGCCAGCAGCGTAGGTTCAGAGAACACTGAAGCTTTCTTT.

V usage is TRBV7-9 and J usage is TRBJ1-2; D call uncertain. The CDR3 sequence is 12 residues long. The ends were cut back, 4 bases at V and 3 bases at J, with 6 bases in the middle. Germline V lookup: CDR1 SEHNR, CDR2 FQNEAQ (reference sequence). CDR3 protein: CASSSSDYGYTF. The CDR3 nucleotides read TGTGCCAGCAGCTCTTCGGACTATGGCTACACCTTC.

The V and J genes are TRBV19 and TRBJ1-2, with 8 bases that match TRBD1. The V and J ends lost 5 bases and 3 bases, in that order; junction bases with no gene match: 8. Germline assignment: CDR1 LNHDA and CDR2 SQIVND (reference sequence). CDR3 length: 15 amino acids. The CDR3 protein is CASSALSTGDYGYTF. CDR3 in DNA: TGTGCCAGTAGTGCACTATCGACAGGGGACTATGGCTACACCTTC. Drawing the rest from reference TRBV19 and TRBJ1-2, the complete variable domain is DGGITQSPKYLFRKEGQNVTLSCEQNLNHDAMYWYRQDPGQGLRLIYYSQIVNDFQKGDIAEGYSVSREKKESFPLTVTSAQKNPTAFYLCASSALSTGDYGYTFGSGTRLTVV.

The chain links TRBV27 to TRBJ2-1; D not resolved. From germline, CDR1 is MNHEY and CDR2 SMNVEV (reference sequence). The CDR3 covers 17 residues. V was trimmed by 6 bases and J by 8 bases, leaving 26 bases between them. The CDR3 sequence is CASSPRWNPVVGYEQFF. The CDR3 DNA reads TGTGCCAGCAGCCCTAGGTGGAACCCCGTCGTTGGGTATGAGCAGTTCTTC.

V and J are TRBV6-5 and TRBJ2-3; TRBD2 is a possible D gene (7 bases). Germline CDR1 MNHEY, CDR2 SVGAGI. Trimming took 2 bases from V and 2 from J, leaving 11 bases between them. CDR3 length equals 15 residues. The CDR3 DNA sequence: TGTGCCAGCAGTTACAGGGGGGGGGACACAGATACGCAGTATTTT. Amino acids: CASSYRGGDTDTQYF.

The chain joins TRBV2 to TRBJ2-5, with D perhaps TRBD1 (6 bases). In germline, CDR1 is SNHLY, CDR2 FYNNEI. This CDR3 contains 15 residues. With 3 bases removed from V and 7 bases from J, the gap between germline ends came to 18 bases. The DNA of the CDR3 is TGTGCCAGCAGTGAGTTGGGGGCAAGTTCGGGGACCCAGTACTTC. This codes for CASSELGASSGTQYF.

This clone was seen once. The chain uses TRBV5-1 and TRBJ1-6; TRBD1 aligns across 8 bases. CDR3 length: 15 amino acids. Germline V CDR1 and CDR2: SGHRS, YFSETQ. The V and J ends lost 2 bases and 10 bases, in that order; junction bases with no gene match: 8. The CDR3 nucleotides are TGCGCCAGCAGCTTAGCTCGGGACAGGATATCACCCCTCCACTTT. The encoded protein is CASSLARDRISPLHF.

The rearrangement links TRBV25-1 to TRBJ1-2; possibly TRBD1 for D (6 bases). The CDR3 covers 15 residues. Germline V CDR1 and CDR2: MGHDK, SYGVNS. V gave up 6 bases and J gave up 5 bases, with 19 bases separating them. CDR3 in amino acids: CASRGEPGQSYGYTF. In DNA form, the CDR3 reads TGTGCCAGCAGGGGAGAACCAGGACAGTCTTATGGCTACACCTTC.

This chain links TRBV30 with TRBJ2-3; D not certain. In germline, CDR1 is GTSNPN, CDR2 SVGIG (reference sequence). The CDR3 spans 14 residues. V was pared by 5 bases and J by 4 bases, with 16 bases between. The CDR3, as DNA: TGTGCCTGGTCAACTATTCTAGAGGCAGATACGCAGTATTTT. Translated, it gives CAWSTILEADTQYF.